Reported below is one T cell receptor beta chain. What it binds is not known. From germline, CDR1 is SGDLS and CDR2 YYNGEE. V was pared by 7 bases and J by 4 bases, with 11 bases of the junction left unmatched. This CDR3 has 14 residues. These data belong to a study of T cells in Graves' hyperthyroidism and ophthalmopathy. Study conclusions and caveats: The majority of expanded thyroid clonotypes above 0.001 also appeared in blood. Model output signaled ophthalmopathy a median around 5.9 months ahead of onset.

Orbital computed tomography, thyroid ultrasound, serum thyroxine and TRAb, and clinical symptoms together informed the diagnoses. Amplification of TCR beta CDR3 regions used RNA as the template. The TCR CDR3 first-round RT-PCR relied on the HTBI primer set. TCRdb independently ran MiXCR on the multiplex PCR reads; one entry per CDR3 protein. The table has about 690,000 distinct CDR3 sequences, roughly 17% seen once. The sample comprised blood. This receptor was obtained from a man between 45 and 60 years old with Graves' hyperthyroidism. The chain joins TRBV9 to TRBJ2-7; 7 positions agree with TRBD1. CDR3 in DNA: TGTGCCAGCGCCAAGGGGGCCGGAGATTACGAGCAGTACTTC. Amino acids: CASAKGAGDYEQYF.